This T cell receptor (beta chain) comes out of a study of OX40 agonist ivuxolimab in advanced cancers. Study conclusions and caveats: Expanded clones belonging to CD8+ T cells outnumbered, on average, those of CD4+.

The ends lost 2 bases at V and 5 bases at J; junction bases unmatched: 2. The germline V gene has CDR1 MNHEY and CDR2 SVGAGI. The CDR3 length is 14 residues. Clones were sequenced by immunoSEQ multiplex PCR, and TCRdb holds only the in-frame ones, with some missing. Of about 58,000 clones listed, 86% are singletons. Concerning this clone itself: Its antigen is unknown.

This specimen consisted of CD4+ or CD8+ T cells sorted from blood, obtained in a trial of the OX40 agonist ivuxolimab. This chain connects TRBV6-5 to TRBJ1-5; TRBD1 agrees at 8 bases. This TCR came from an adult with an advanced solid tumor such as melanoma, head and neck, liver or kidney cancer. The CDR3 DNA reads TGTGCCAGCAGTTACGACAGGGGATATCAGCCCCAGCATTTT. Residues: CASSYDRGYQPQHF.